A single sample gave rise to the 23 T cell receptor beta chains below, sequenced in a study of regulatory T cells in long-lasting Graves disease listed by TCRdb under 2021. The time point label of this sample denotes: newly diagnosed GD, antithyroid drugs for less than 3 months. For both TCR sequencing and RNA sequencing, RNA was extracted from PBMCs in TRIzol. Libraries were prepared through multiplex PCR. Sequencing instrument: Illumina HiSeq 4000. To build TCR beta libraries, CDR3 regions were amplified by Arm-PCR using iRepertoire HTBI primers. In TCRdb, the public reads were trimmed at Q25 with fastp and aligned with MiXCR, with productive beta chains retained. Under each unique CDR3 protein, matching rows form one entry showing the most common genes and DNA. Present in this sample are around 450,000 distinct CDR3 sequences, 15% of which were seen just once. Approximately 8% of the sample is held by the ten biggest clonotypes.

Another study also made use of these data, one on T cells in Graves' hyperthyroidism and ophthalmopathy.

The specimen comprised peripheral blood mononuclear cells (PBMCs), sampled at new diagnosis, from a patient treated with antithyroid drugs. These receptors were collected from a woman aged 40 to 49 with Graves disease. Donor details come from another sample of the same person, matched by shared clones.

In its sample, this clonotype was seen many times. V is TRBV2 and J is TRBJ2-3; 10 bases match TRBD2. The CDR3 is 15 amino acids. The J segment lost 0 bases and the V segment lost 7 bases, leaving 4 bases of the junction unmatched. CDR1 and CDR2 (germline): SNHLY, FYNNEI. The chain's CDR3 is CASTGLADSTDTQYF. As DNA, the CDR3 is TGTGCCAGCACCGGACTAGCGGATAGCACAGATACGCAGTATTTT.

The chain carries TRBV7-2 and TRBJ2-1; a weak D match, TRBD1 (5 bases). There are 13 residues in the CDR3. Germline loops: CDR1 SGHTA, CDR2 FQGNSA. Trimming removed 1 base from V and 10 bases from J, with 11 bases in between. The CDR3 nucleotides are TGTGCCAGCAGCTTAGTAGGGGTGGAGGAGCAGTTCTTC. It codes for CASSLVGVEEQFF.

This clonotype was picked up many times. V is TRBV3-1 and J is TRBJ2-5, with TRBD2 matching over 9 bases. CDR1 LGHDT and CDR2 YNNKEL come from the germline V gene (reference sequence). The CDR3 runs to 15 residues. Trimming at V came to 5 bases and at J to 4 bases, leaving 8 bases not matched to a gene. Here the CDR3 reads CASSNSGSRSETQYF. In DNA, the CDR3 is TGTGCCAGCAGCAATAGCGGGAGTCGGTCAGAGACCCAGTACTTC.

This clonotype was counted ten times or more. The chain combines TRBV12-3 or TRBV12-4 with TRBJ2-7; D perhaps matches TRBD2 (5 bases). V lost 6 bases and J 5 bases, leaving 11 bases between the germline ends. The CDR3 spans 12 residues. The CDR3: CASSRGRDEQYF. In nucleotides, the CDR3 is TGTGCCAGCAGCCGAGGGAGAGACGAGCAGTACTTC.

The chain recombines TRBV7-6 with TRBJ2-7, with D possibly TRBD2 on 5 matching bases. V was pared by 2 bases and J by 2 bases, with 13 bases between. The CDR3 sequence is 15 residues long. Germline V CDR1 and CDR2: SGHVS, FNYEAQ. In nucleotides, the CDR3 is TGTGCCAGCAGCTTACAGGTTAGCGATCCCTACGAGCAGTACTTC. It codes for CASSLQVSDPYEQYF.

This clonotype showed up many times. V and J are TRBV27 and TRBJ2-2; no reliable D call. This CDR3 has 15 amino acids. V lost 5 bases and J lost 6, with 16 bases in between. Germline values: CDR1 MNHEY, CDR2 SMNVEV (reference sequence). In DNA form, the CDR3 reads TGTGCCAGCAGTCGCTTAGTTGTTGGTCCCGGGGAGCTGTTTTTT. This translates into CASSRLVVGPGELFF.

Ten or more counts support this clonotype. The J gene is TRBJ2-5, the V gene TRBV28, with a possible D match to TRBD2 (6 bases). V was shortened by 2 bases and J by 4 bases, with 20 bases between the two germline ends. Germline V lookup: CDR1 MDHEN, CDR2 SYDVKM. The length of the CDR3 is 17 residues. CDR3 region: CASSLLSEGRKGETQYF. The CDR3 DNA sequence: TGTGCCAGCAGTTTACTATCGGAGGGCCGAAAGGGAGAGACCCAGTACTTC.

This clonotype showed up just a few times. The chain is built from TRBV11-2 and TRBJ2-2, with 14 bases lining up with TRBD2. V trimming: 5 bases; J trimming: 5 bases; junction bases outside the gene matches: 13. CDR1 is SGHAT, CDR2 FQNNGV, per germline. This CDR3 contains 19 residues. The CDR3 DNA follows: TGTGCCAGCAGCCTAATAGCGGGACTAGCGGGAGAGGTTACCGGGGAGCTGTTTTTT. This gives the protein CASSLIAGLAGEVTGELFF.

The chain has TRBV18 and TRBJ2-1; 9 bases align to TRBD2. Trimming at V came to 2 bases and at J to 5 bases, leaving 10 bases not matched to a gene. Per germline, CDR1 KGHSH and CDR2 LQKENI. This CDR3 contains 17 residues. Here the CDR3 DNA reads TGTGCCAGCTCACCAGCCAGCGGGACTAGCTACGACAATGAGCAGTTCTTC. It is translated as CASSPASGTSYDNEQFF.

The chain uses TRBV5-1 and TRBJ1-5; possible D gene TRBD1, 6 bases. There are 16 residues in the CDR3. Trimming took off 0 bases at V and 7 bases at J, with 17 bases between the two ends. The germline V gene has CDR1 SGHRS and CDR2 YFSETQ. The CDR3 is CASSLDRVGPGQPQHF. The CDR3 coding sequence is TGCGCCAGCAGCTTGGACAGGGTTGGCCCCGGGCAGCCCCAGCATTTT.

CDR3 in DNA: TGTGCCAGCAGCCTAGGGGGCAGTTTGAGCACTGAAGCTTTCTTT. Translating it yields CASSLGGSLSTEAFF. This chain links TRBV9 with TRBJ1-1, with 7 positions matching TRBD1. Looked up from germline, CDR1 is SGDLS and CDR2 is YYNGEE. The CDR3 runs 15 residues. Trimming took 4 bases from V and 4 from J; bases not matched to a gene: 10.

This chain joins TRBV12-3 or TRBV12-4 and TRBJ2-5; TRBD1 matches 7 bases. This CDR3 contains 14 residues. The junction had 9 bases not matched to a gene; V was cut back by 2 bases and J by 9 bases. CDR3 nucleotide sequence: TGTGCCAGCAGTTTAAGAGGGGGCGACGGGGCCCAGTACTTC. Translated: CASSLRGGDGAQYF.

In regard to this clonotype: A junction end diverges from the germline sequence, so it may reflect a read error. J is TRBJ2-7 and V is TRBV13; no reliable D call. Germline CDR1 reads PRHDT; CDR2 reads FYEKMQ (reference sequence). The CDR3 has 14 residues. The CDR3 DNA reads TGTGCCGGCAGCGCCAATGGGTTGCCCTACGAGCAGTACTTC. Its translation is CAGSANGLPYEQYF.

This clonotype was found many times. In nucleotides, the CDR3 is TGTGCCAGCAGGTGGGACAGGGGTAATTCACCCCTCCACTTT. Translating it yields CASRWDRGNSPLHF. The chain uses TRBV2 and TRBJ1-6; 10 nucleotides align to TRBD1. This CDR3 has 14 amino acids. From germline, CDR1 is SNHLY and CDR2 FYNNEI. V lost 6 bases and J lost 6; bases outside the gene matches: 2. Combining the CDR3 with reference TRBV2 and TRBJ1-6 gives the whole variable domain EPEVTQTPSHQVTQMGQEVILRCVPISNHLYFYWYRQILGQKVEFLVSFYNNEISEKSEIFDDQFSVERPDGSNFTLKIRSTKLEDSAMYFCASRWDRGNSPLHFGNGTRLTVT.

At least ten counts were recorded for this clonotype. The rearrangement uses TRBV2 and TRBJ2-7; 9 nucleotides line up with TRBD1. Germline V lookup: CDR1 SNHLY, CDR2 FYNNEI. The V and J ends lost 4 bases and 7 bases, in that order; junction bases with no gene match: 8. This CDR3 contains 14 residues. The CDR3 nucleotides are TGTGCCAGCAGTGGGACAGGGGCGGCGCAAGAGCAGTACTTC. This codes for CASSGTGAAQEQYF. The full variable domain, in which reference TRBV2 and TRBJ2-7 provide the parts outside the CDR3, is EPEVTQTPSHQVTQMGQEVILRCVPISNHLYFYWYRQILGQKVEFLVSFYNNEISEKSEIFDDQFSVERPDGSNFTLKIRSTKLEDSAMYFCASSGTGAAQEQYFGPGTRLTVT.

In this sample, this clonotype turned up many times. The chain employs TRBV11-2 and TRBJ2-5, with TRBD1 matching over 12 bases. This CDR3 comprises 16 residues. CDR1 and CDR2 (germline): SGHAT, FQNNGV. J gave up 5 bases and V 5 bases, and 9 bases lay outside the gene matches. CDR3 in amino acids: CASSNRDRGLRETQYF. In DNA, the CDR3 is TGTGCCAGCAGCAACCGGGACAGGGGGCTACGGGAGACCCAGTACTTC.

This clonotype was seen a few times. The V and J genes are TRBV14 and TRBJ2-7, with 7 bases identical to TRBD2. CDR3 length: 16 residues. V dropped 2 bases and J dropped 1; count of bases not matched to a gene: 8. Looked up from germline, CDR1 is SGHDN and CDR2 is FVKESK. This CDR3 reads CASSQSGGLLSYEQYF. CDR3 in DNA: TGTGCCAGCAGCCAATCGGGGGGACTTTTATCCTACGAGCAGTACTTC.

The chain joins TRBV29-1 to TRBJ2-3, with no clear D. Trimming removed 4 bases from V and 3 bases from J, with 8 bases in between. The CDR3 is made up of 12 amino acids. CDR1 is SQVTM and CDR2 is ANQGSEA in the germline V gene. This chain's CDR3 is CSVVTGTDTQYF. The CDR3 DNA follows: TGCAGCGTTGTGACCGGGACAGATACGCAGTATTTT.

This clonotype showed up many times. This rearrangement joins TRBV7-3 to TRBJ2-2; 7 nucleotides line up with TRBD2. This CDR3 has 15 residues. With V trimmed by 1 base and J by 4 bases, 3 bases remained unmatched. CDR1 and CDR2 from the germline V gene are SGHTA and FQGTGA. The CDR3 region has the DNA TGTGCCAGCAGCTTAAGTCTAGCGGCCACCGGGGAGCTGTTTTTT. Its protein is CASSLSLAATGELFF.

CDR3 sequence reads: CASSQVALASNEQFF. CDR3 in DNA: TGCGCCAGCAGCCAAGTCGCACTAGCTTCCAATGAGCAGTTCTTC. The V and J genes are TRBV4-1 and TRBJ2-1, with TRBD2 as a possible D gene (6 bases). The CDR3 is 15 amino acids. Trimming removed 1 base from V and 6 bases from J, with 13 bases in between. Germline lookup yields CDR1 MGHRA and CDR2 YSYEKL.

There are a few counts of this clonotype. This may be a read error, as it is one base from a much larger clone. The chain is built from TRBV11-2 and TRBJ2-7, with 9 bases fitting TRBD2. The CDR3 length is 15 residues. Germline V gives CDR1 SGHAT, CDR2 FQNNGV. The CDR3 is CTSSLRVAGVDEQYF. The CDR3 nucleotides read TGTACCAGCAGCTTAAGGGTAGCGGGAGTCGACGAGCAGTACTTC.

This clonotype was seen at least ten times. This chain uses TRBV30 with TRBJ2-1; 10 bases are shared with TRBD2. V was clipped by 8 bases and J by 13 bases; unmatched bases: 11. Germline CDR1 reads GTSNPN; CDR2 reads SVGIG (reference sequence). The CDR3 totals 12 residues. The CDR3 spells CATRDSGRSQFF. In nucleotides, the CDR3 is TGTGCCACGAGAGATAGCGGGAGGTCCCAGTTCTTC.

This clonotype was seen many times. This chain links TRBV12-3 or TRBV12-4 with TRBJ1-2, with a tentative D call TRBD1 (6 bases). Trimming took off 6 bases at V and 13 bases at J, with 21 bases between the two ends. The CDR3 is 13 amino acids. The CDR3 DNA reads TGTGCCAGCAGCCTCCGGGGGCAGCGCCGTTTCACCTTC. This gives the protein CASSLRGQRRFTF.